This TCR beta chain originates from a study of sequential checkpoint blockade in melanoma. Study details: First-line arms were nivolumab then ipilimumab, or the reverse, randomized 1:1.

The CDR3 is 13 residues long. V was trimmed by 4 bases and J by 3 bases, leaving 7 bases between them. Germline V gene data show CDR1 as MGHRA and CDR2 as YSYEKL. Treatment indicated: randomized to nivolumab then ipilimumab (arm A) or the reverse (arm B). PBMC sorting kept live CD3+CD8+ cells without CD19 or CD56. Sequencing was performed with immunoSEQ multiplex PCR; in TCRdb, only in-frame clones are kept and a portion is missing. The table has fewer than 20,000 clones, more than 60% seen once. The sequencing here drew on CD8+ T cells sorted from blood (inferred from file names), taken from a patient given nivolumab and ipilimumab in sequence. The V and J genes are TRBV4-1 and TRBJ1-5, with no clear D. This TCR was recovered from a human donor with melanoma. This CDR3 is CASSPTLNQPQHF. The CDR3 bases are TGCGCCAGCAGCCCTACCCTCAATCAGCCCCAGCATTTT.